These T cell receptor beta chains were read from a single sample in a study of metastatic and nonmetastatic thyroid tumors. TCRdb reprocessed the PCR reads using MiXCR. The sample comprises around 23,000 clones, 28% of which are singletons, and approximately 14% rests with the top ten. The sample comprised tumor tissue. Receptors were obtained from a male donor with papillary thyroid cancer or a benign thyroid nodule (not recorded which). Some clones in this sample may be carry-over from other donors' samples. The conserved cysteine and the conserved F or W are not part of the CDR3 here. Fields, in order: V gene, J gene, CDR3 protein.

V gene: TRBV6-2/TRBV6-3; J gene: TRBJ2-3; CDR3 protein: ASSSASGSTDTQY
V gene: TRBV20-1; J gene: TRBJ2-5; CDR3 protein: SDTDRGETQY
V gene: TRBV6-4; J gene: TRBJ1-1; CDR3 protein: ASRVGGSSYEAF
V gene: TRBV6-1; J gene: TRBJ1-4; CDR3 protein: ASRDGAGPAQKLF
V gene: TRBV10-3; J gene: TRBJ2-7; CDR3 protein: ATGTSGGEEQY
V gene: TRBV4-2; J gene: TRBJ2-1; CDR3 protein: ASSQGAGQAYNEQF
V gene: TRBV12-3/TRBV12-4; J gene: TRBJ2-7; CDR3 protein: ASSLTAGGESEQY
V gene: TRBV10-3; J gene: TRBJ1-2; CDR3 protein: AISAGRGYGYT
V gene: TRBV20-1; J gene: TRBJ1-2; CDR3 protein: SAFGRWIDGYT
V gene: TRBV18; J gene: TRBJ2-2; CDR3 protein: ASSPATGAPTGELF
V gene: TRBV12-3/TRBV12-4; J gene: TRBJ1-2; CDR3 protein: ASSLGAETYGYT
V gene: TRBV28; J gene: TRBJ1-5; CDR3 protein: ASTLGVASNQPQH
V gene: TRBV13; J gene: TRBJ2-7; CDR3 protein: ASSSSRASGSTQHYEQY
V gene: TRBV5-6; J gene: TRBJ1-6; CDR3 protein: ASIAITVQGVNSPLH
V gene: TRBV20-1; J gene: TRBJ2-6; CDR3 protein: SARDGAGANVLT
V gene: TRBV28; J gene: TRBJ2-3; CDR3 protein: ASSLLGDTDTQY
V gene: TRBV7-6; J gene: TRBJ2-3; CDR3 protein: ASNLVSGKGSDTQY
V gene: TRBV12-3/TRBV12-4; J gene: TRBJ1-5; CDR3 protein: ASSLGGGRQPQH
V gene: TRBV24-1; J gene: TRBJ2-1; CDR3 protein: ATRLAGDSDEQF
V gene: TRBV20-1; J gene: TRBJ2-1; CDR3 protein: SARDFRESYNEQF
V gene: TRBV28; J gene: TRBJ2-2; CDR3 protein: ASSLFGGSTGELF
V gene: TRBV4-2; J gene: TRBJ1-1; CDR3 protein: ASSPSDRESTEAF
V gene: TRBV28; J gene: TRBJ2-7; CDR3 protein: ASSRASGYEQY
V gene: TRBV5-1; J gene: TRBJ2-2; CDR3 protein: ASTLAGDGTGELF
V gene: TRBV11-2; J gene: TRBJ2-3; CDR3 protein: ASSFNSGSTDTQY
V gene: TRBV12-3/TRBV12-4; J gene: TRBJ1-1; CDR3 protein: ASSSLGTEAF
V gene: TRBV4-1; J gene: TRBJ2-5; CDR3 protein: ASSLRGPGQGKETQY
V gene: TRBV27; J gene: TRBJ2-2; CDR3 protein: ASSLSEGSANTGELF
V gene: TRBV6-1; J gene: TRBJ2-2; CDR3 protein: ASSESGETGELF
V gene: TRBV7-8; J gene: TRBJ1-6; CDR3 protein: ASSLVDRANSPLH
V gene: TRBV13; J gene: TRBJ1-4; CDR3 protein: ASSSGGAKEKLF
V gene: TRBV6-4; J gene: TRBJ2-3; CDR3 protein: ASSERQGTDTQY
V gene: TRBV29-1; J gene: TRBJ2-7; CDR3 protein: SVAGQGGGEQY
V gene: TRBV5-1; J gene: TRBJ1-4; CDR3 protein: ASKDRGEKLF
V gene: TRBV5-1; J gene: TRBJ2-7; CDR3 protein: ASSLLGTSGYEQY
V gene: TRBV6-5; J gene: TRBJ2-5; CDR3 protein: ASSYSRGPQETQY
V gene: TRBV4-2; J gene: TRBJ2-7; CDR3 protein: ASSPRQGYEQY
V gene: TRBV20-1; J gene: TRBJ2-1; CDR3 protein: SARGLNNEQF
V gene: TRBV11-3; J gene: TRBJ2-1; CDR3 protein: ASSLDHYNGQF
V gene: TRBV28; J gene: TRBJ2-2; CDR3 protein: ASSPLTDTGELF
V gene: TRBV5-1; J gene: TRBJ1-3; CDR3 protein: ASSLEGNTIY
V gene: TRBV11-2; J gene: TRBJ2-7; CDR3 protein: ASSPGGGRTYEQY
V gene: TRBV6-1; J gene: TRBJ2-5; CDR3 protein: ASSTPAIQETQY
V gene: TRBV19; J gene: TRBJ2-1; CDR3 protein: ASTRDQNNEQF
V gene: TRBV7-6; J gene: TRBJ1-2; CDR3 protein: ASSLDQNYGYT
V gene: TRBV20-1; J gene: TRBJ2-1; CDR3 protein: SASPLGPQRNEQF
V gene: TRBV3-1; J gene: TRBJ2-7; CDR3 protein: ASIPTESSYEQY
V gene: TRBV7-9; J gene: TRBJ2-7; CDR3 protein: ASSLGMEGEQY
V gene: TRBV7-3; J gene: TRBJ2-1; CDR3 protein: ASSSLAGLPNEHF
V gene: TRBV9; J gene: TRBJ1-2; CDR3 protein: ASSARYGYT
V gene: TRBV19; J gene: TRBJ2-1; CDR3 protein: ASGDYGTSYNEQF
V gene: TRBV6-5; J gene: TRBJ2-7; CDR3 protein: ASSSGFSYEQY
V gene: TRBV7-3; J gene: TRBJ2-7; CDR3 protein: ASSSQSGEQY
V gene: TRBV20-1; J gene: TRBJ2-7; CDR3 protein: SASGNNGVTYEQY
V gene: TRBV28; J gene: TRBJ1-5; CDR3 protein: ASSSGTGGNSGNQPQH
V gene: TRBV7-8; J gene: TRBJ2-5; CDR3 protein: ASSLSGNGETQY
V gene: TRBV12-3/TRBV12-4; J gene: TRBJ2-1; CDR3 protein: ASIPSMAGGNEQF
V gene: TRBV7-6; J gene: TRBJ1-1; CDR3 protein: ASSLEAVNTEAF
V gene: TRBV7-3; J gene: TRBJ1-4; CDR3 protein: ASRDGQGREKLF
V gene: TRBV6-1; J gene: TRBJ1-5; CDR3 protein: ASSEAADNQPQH